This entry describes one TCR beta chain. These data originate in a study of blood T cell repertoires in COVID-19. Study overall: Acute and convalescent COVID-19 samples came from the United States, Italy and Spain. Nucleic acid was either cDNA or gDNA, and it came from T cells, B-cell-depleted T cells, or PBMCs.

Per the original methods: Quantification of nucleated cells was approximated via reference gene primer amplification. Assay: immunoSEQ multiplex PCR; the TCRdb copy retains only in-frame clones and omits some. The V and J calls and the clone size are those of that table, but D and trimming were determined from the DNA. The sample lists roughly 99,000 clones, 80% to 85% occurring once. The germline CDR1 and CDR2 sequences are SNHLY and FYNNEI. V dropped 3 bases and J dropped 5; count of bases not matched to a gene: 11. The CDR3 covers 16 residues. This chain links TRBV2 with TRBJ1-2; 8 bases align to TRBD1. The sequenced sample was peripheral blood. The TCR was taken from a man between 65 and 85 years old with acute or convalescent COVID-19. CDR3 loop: CASSDYGQGIVYGYTF. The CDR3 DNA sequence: TGTGCCAGCAGTGACTACGGACAGGGCATCGTGTATGGCTACACCTTC.